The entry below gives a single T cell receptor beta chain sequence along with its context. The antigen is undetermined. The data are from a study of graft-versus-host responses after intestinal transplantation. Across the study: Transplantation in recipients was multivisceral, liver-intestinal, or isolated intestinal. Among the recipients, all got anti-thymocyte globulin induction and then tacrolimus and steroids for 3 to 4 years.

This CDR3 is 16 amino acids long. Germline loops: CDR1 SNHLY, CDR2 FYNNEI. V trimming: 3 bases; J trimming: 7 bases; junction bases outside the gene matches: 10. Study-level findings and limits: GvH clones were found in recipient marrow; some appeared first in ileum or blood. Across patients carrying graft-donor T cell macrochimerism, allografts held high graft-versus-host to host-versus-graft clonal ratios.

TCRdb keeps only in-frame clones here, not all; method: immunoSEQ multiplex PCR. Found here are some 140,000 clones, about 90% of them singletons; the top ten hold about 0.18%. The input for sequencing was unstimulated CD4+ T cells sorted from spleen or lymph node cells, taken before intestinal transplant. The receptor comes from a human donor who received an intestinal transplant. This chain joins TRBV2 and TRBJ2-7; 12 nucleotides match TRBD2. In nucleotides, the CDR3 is TGTGCCAGCAGTGATCGGCTAGCGGGAGGGCCGGGGGAGCAGTACTTC. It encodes CASSDRLAGGPGEQYF.